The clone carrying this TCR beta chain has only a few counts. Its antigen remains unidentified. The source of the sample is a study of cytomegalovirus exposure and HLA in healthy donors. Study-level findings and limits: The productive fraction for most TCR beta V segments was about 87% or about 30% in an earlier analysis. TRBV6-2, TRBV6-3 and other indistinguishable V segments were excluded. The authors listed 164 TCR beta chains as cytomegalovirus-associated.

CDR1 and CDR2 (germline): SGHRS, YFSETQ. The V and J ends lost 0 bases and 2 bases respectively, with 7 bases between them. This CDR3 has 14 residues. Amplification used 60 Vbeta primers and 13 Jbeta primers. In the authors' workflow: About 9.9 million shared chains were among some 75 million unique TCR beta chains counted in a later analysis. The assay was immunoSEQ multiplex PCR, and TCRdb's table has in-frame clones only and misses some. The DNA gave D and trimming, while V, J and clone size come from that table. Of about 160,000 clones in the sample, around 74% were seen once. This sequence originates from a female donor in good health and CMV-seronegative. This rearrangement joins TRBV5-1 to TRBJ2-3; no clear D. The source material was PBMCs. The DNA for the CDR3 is TGCGCCAGCAGCTTGGAACAGCTCACAGATACGCAGTATTTT. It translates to CASSLEQLTDTQYF.